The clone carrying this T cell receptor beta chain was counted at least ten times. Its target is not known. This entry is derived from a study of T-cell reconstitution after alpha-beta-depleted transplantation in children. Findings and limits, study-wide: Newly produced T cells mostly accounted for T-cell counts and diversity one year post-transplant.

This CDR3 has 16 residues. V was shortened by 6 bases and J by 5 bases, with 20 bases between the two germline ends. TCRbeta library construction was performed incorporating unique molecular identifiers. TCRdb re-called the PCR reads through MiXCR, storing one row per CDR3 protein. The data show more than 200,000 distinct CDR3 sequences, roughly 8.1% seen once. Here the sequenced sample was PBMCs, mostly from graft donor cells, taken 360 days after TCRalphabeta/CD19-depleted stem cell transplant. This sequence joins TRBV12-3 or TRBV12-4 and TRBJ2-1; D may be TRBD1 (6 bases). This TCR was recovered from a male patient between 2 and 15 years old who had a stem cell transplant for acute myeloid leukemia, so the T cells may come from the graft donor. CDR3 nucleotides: TGTGCCAGCAGCCAGCCCCCCGGGACATTTAACAATGAGCAGTTCTTC. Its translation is CASSQPPGTFNNEQFF.